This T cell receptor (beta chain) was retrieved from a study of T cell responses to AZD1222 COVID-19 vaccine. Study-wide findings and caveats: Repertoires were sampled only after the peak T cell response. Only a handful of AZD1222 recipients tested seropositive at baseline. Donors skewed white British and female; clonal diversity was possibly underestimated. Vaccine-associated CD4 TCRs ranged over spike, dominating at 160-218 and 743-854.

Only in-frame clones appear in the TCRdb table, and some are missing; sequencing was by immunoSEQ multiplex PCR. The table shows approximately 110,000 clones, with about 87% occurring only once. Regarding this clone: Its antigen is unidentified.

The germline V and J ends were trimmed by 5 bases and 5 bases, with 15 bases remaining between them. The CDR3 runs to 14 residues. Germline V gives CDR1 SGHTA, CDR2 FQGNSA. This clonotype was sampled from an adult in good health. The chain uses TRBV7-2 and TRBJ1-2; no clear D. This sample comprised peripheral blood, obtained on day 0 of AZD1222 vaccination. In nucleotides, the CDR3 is TGTGCCAGCAGCCCAGTGGGCGGACCGTATGGCTACACCTTC. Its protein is CASSPVGGPYGYTF.